This T cell receptor beta chain was observed in a study of low-dose radiotherapy and immunotherapy resistance in tumors. Study as a whole: Patients were treated with intravenous nivolumab at 240 mg every two weeks and were also dosed with ipilimumab at 1 mg/kg every six weeks.

V was clipped by 8 bases and J by 4 bases, with 5 bases between them. CDR1 and CDR2 from the germline V gene are SNHLY and FYNNEI. The CDR3 loop spans 10 amino acids. Alpha- and beta-chain coverage of first-strand cDNA came from TRAV- and TRBV-specific primers. TCR amplification used 20 PCR cycles, a constant-region primer and a V-primer adapter. From the reads, TCRdb called clonotypes with MiXCR, one entry per CDR3 protein. The table lists about 13,000 distinct CDR3 sequences, 65% to 75% of them singletons, with less than 6% in the top ten. Donors were dosed with nivolumab and ipilimumab; they also received aspirin, low-dose cyclophosphamide and low-dose radiotherapy. Those eligible were patients bearing advanced solid tumors lacking tumor-infiltrating lymphocytes.

The chain uses TRBV2 and TRBJ2-5; the D is unclear. The sequence was obtained from a human donor with advanced metastatic prostate, ovarian, gallbladder or colorectal cancer (not recorded which). This table probably holds off-target reads from a library built for another chain. CDR3 protein: CASSLETQYF. For the CDR3, the DNA is TGTGCCAGCTCTCTAGAGACCCAGTACTTC.